The source of this TCR beta chain is a study of T cell responses to AZD1222 COVID-19 vaccine. General study findings and limits: Donors skewed white British and female; clonal diversity was possibly underestimated.

This clone was picked up a small number of times. Its antigen is unidentified. Repertoires were generated with immunoSEQ multiplex PCR, while TCRdb's copy carries only in-frame clones and drops some. This sample has tens of thousands of clones, with 70% to 90% found just once. The CDR3 consists of 10 residues. V lost 3 bases, J lost 12 bases, and 4 bases stayed unmatched. CDR1 and CDR2 (germline): SQVTM, ANQGSEA. The V call is TRBV29-1, the J call TRBJ1-1; 7 nucleotides match TRBD1. Sequences were derived from peripheral blood, sampled 28 days after the second AZD1222 dose. This TCR was recovered from an adult who received the AZD1222 COVID-19 vaccine. DNA for the CDR3: TGCAGCGTTGATCAGGGGGGGACTTTCTTT. This gives the protein CSVDQGGTFF. The whole variable domain, remainder taken from reference TRBV29-1 and TRBJ1-1, is SAVISQKPSRDICQRGTSLTIQCQVDSQVTMMFWYRQQPGQSLTLIATANQGSEATYESGFVIDKFPISRPNLTFSTLTVSNMSPEDSSIYLCSVDQGGTFFGQGTRLTVV.